The clone carrying this T cell receptor beta chain was observed a handful of times. A second PCR, run for 7 to 11 cycles, used a sample-barcoded 5' primer plus a J-beta primer mix. TCRdb independently ran MiXCR on the 5' RACE reads; one entry per CDR3 protein. The sample carries about 1.5 million distinct CDR3 sequences, 35% to 45% recorded once. There are 13 residues in the CDR3. The V gene lost 4 bases and the J gene lost 9 bases, with 13 bases spanning the gap. The source of the sample is a study of blood T cells in healthy people across ages. The receptor was isolated from a woman younger than 35 in good health. V is TRBV12-3 or TRBV12-4 and J is TRBJ2-1, with D unclear. The sequencing sample was made of blood. The CDR3, as DNA: TGTGCCAGCAGTTCGTACCAATCGACTGAGCAGTTCTTC. This translates into CASSSYQSTEQFF.